The source of this T cell receptor (beta chain) is a study of response to subunit inactivated influenza vaccine. Findings and limits, study-wide: T cells newly recruited by each seasonal influenza vaccination are few, the authors suggested.

As to this clonotype: What it binds is unknown.

The CDR3 spans 14 residues. Germline V lookup: CDR1 SGHAT, CDR2 FQDESV (reference sequence). Trimming removed 3 bases from V and 5 bases from J; junction bases left unmatched: 5. In TCRdb, the RT-PCR reads were re-called with MiXCR into one record per CDR3 protein. The sample includes a few hundred thousand distinct CDR3 sequences, around 15% of them seen just once. The chain carries TRBV11-1 and TRBJ1-1, with 8 bases identical to TRBD1. This clonotype originated in a man aged 50 to 60 who received an inactivated influenza vaccine. The sequencing used PBMCs from blood, collected roughly 12 days after vaccination. The CDR3 here is CASSFRTGGTEAFF. CDR3 coding DNA: TGTGCCAGCAGCTTCAGAACAGGGGGGACTGAAGCTTTCTTT.